Sequencing of this T cell receptor (beta chain) was carried out in a study of glioma-infiltrating T cells. The iRepertoire nested amplicon-rescue multiplex PCR amplified TCR alpha and beta CDR3s from RNA. Using its own MiXCR run on the multiplex PCR reads, TCRdb lists one record per CDR3 protein. Of 150,000 to 200,000 distinct CDR3 sequences listed, around 30% are singletons. The V and J ends lost 3 bases and 8 bases, in that order; junction bases with no gene match: 17. This CDR3 spans 16 amino acids. Germline assignment: CDR1 DFQATT and CDR2 SNEGSKA (reference sequence). The clonotype was recovered from a human donor with low-grade glioma or glioblastoma, undergoing nonglioma brain surgery, or in good health (not recorded which). Sequencing input: glioma tissue, nonneoplastic brain tissue, or PBMCs (not recorded which). The chain has TRBV20-1 and TRBJ2-3, with TRBD2 matching 7 bases. The CDR3 DNA is TGCAGTGCTAGGGGCCAGCTAGCGGTAACCTTGGGTACGCAGTATTTT. As protein: CSARGQLAVTLGTQYF.